This T cell receptor (beta chain) originates from a study of cytomegalovirus exposure and HLA in healthy donors. Study conclusions and caveats: A few chains linked to CMV were shown in vitro to be specific for CMV antigens. Most TCR sequences showed up rarely, but some public TCRs showed up in many donors. Researchers counted around 180 TCR beta chains as cytomegalovirus-associated.

Germline lookup yields CDR1 SGHAT and CDR2 FQDESV (reference sequence). The CDR3 spans 14 residues. Unmatched junction bases numbered 2, after V lost 1 base and J lost 4 bases. This clone showed up just once. Its antigen is still unknown. Clones were read by immunoSEQ multiplex PCR, and TCRdb kept only the in-frame ones, dropping some. Seen here are 150,000 to 200,000 clones, around nine tenths observed once, and the top ten hold 7.2%. Input material: PBMCs. The TCR originated in a man aged 25-40 years in good health and CMV-seropositive. This chain joins TRBV11-1 and TRBJ2-7, with TRBD1 matching over 9 bases. The CDR3 is CASSLETGGYEQYF. Here the CDR3 DNA reads TGTGCCAGCAGCTTAGAGACAGGGGGATACGAGCAGTACTTC.